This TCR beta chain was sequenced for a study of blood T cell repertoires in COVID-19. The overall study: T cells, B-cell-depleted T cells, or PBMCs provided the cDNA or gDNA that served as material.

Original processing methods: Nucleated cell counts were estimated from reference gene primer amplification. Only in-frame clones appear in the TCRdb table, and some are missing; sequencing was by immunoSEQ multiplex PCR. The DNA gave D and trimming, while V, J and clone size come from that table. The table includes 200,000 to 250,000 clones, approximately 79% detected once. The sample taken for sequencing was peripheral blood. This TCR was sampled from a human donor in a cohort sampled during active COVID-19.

CDR3 nucleotides: TGTGCCATCAGGGGGACTAGCGGGAGATTGAATGAGCAGTTCTTC. Encoded protein: CAIRGTSGRLNEQFF. The chain is built from TRBV10-3 and TRBJ2-1; 14 bases map to TRBD2. Trimming cost V 6 bases and J 7 bases; bases outside gene matches: 5. Per germline, CDR1 ENHRY and CDR2 SYGVKD. This CDR3 has 15 amino acids.